Each of the 25 T cell receptor beta chains below was sequenced from the same sample in a study of CD8 T cells in ankylosing spondylitis. TCRdb independently ran MiXCR on the 5' RACE reads; one entry per CDR3 protein. The data hold some 290,000 distinct CDR3 sequences, with 20% observed a single time. Sequenced material: blood, either unsorted or a sorted T cell fraction (not recorded which). Receptor source: a male donor with ankylosing spondylitis or in good health (not recorded which).

The sample holds many counts of this clonotype. This rearrangement joins TRBV12-3 or TRBV12-4 to TRBJ2-5; D remains ambiguous. V lost 6 bases to trimming and J lost 9 bases, with 14 bases between them. The CDR3 loop spans 12 amino acids. The CDR3 DNA is TGTGCCAGCAGCCAGGAATTTCAGGCCCAGTACTTC. Its translation: CASSQEFQAQYF.

The chain recombines TRBV5-5 with TRBJ1-5; TRBD1 might be the D (6 bases). CDR1 and CDR2 (germline): SGHKS, YYEKEE (reference sequence). The CDR3 length is 14 residues. V was trimmed by 5 bases and J by 5 bases, leaving 14 bases between them. The CDR3 loop reads CASREGGFDQPQHF. CDR3 DNA: TGTGCCAGCAGGGAGGGGGGCTTTGATCAGCCCCAGCATTTT.

The genes are TRBV10-2 and TRBJ2-2, with D perhaps TRBD1 or TRBD2 (5 bases each). The CDR3 sequence is 13 residues long. The germline gives CDR1 WSHSY, CDR2 SAAADI. V shed 0 bases and J shed 7 bases, with 6 bases lying between them. The CDR3 nucleotides read TGCGCCAGCAGTGAGTCGAGGGGCGGGGAGCTGTTTTTT. Translation: CASSESRGGELFF.

J is TRBJ2-4 and V is TRBV23-1, with a tentative D call TRBD2 (7 bases). TRBV23-1 falls under the ORF class, with uncertain function. This CDR3 is 14 amino acids long. The V end lost 7 bases, the J end lost 3 bases, and 13 bases lay between the germline ends. Written as DNA, the CDR3 is TGCGCCAGCACCCGGGGGGCAGGCAAAAACATTCAGTACTTC. Encoded protein: CASTRGAGKNIQYF.

Points on this clonotype: At one end, the junction sequence differs from germline, possibly due to a read error. V gene TRBV9 combines with J gene TRBJ2-3; no clear D gene. The CDR3 spans 12 residues. Germline CDR1 reads SGDLS; CDR2 reads YYNGEE. Here the CDR3 DNA reads TGTGCCAGCAGCGTTCTCGCAGATACGCAGTGTTTT. It translates to CASSVLADTQCF.

The rearrangement uses TRBV12-3 or TRBV12-4 and TRBJ2-3; D gene unclear. Trimming took off 2 bases at V and 2 bases at J, with 5 bases between the two ends. This CDR3 spans 13 amino acids. The CDR3 is CASSLQPTDTQYF. CDR3 nucleotide sequence: TGTGCCAGCAGTTTACAGCCCACAGATACGCAGTATTTT.

The chain has TRBV4-2 and TRBJ1-3, with D uncertain. This CDR3 has 16 amino acids. Germline assignment: CDR1 LGHNA and CDR2 YNFKEQ. V lost 4 bases, J lost 0 bases, and 13 bases lay in between. CDR3 sequence reads: CASSPSAPSSGNTIYF. As DNA, the CDR3 is TGTGCCAGCAGCCCCTCAGCACCCAGCTCTGGAAACACCATATATTTT.

This clonotype was observed a handful of times. The rearrangement links TRBV7-9 to TRBJ1-2; D might be TRBD1 (6 bases). Germline V gene data show CDR1 as SEHNR and CDR2 as FQNEAQ (reference sequence). The CDR3 length is 13 residues. V lost 3 bases to trimming and J lost 4 bases, with 9 bases between them. The CDR3 nucleotides are TGTGCCAGCAGCTTCCCAGGGGCCTATGGCTACACCTTC. Amino acids: CASSFPGAYGYTF.

The chain has TRBV12-3 or TRBV12-4 and TRBJ2-2; 10 positions match TRBD2. CDR3 length: 16 residues. V lost 1 base and J lost 5; bases outside the gene matches: 4. CDR3 sequence reads: CASSLGVTSGTGELFF. Here the CDR3 DNA reads TGTGCCAGCAGTTTAGGGGTGACTAGCGGGACCGGGGAGCTGTTTTTT.

This clonotype was recorded a few times. V and J are TRBV28 and TRBJ1-2; TRBD1 matches 7 bases. Germline V gene sequence: CDR1 MDHEN, CDR2 SYDVKM. With V trimmed by 3 bases and J by 1 base, 5 bases remained unmatched. The CDR3 totals 15 residues. The CDR3 DNA reads TGTGCCAGCAGTTTTGGGGGGACAGATAACTATGGCTACACCTTC. Its protein is CASSFGGTDNYGYTF.

V is TRBV5-1 and J is TRBJ2-2; tentatively, D is TRBD2 (5 bases). Trimming shortened V by 2 bases and J by 5 bases, and 13 bases separated the two germline ends. This CDR3 is 15 amino acids long. Germline CDR1 reads SGHRS; CDR2 reads YFSETQ. The CDR3 nucleotides read TGCGCCAGCAGCTTATATAGCGATCCAACCGGGGAGCTGTTTTTT. Translating gives CASSLYSDPTGELFF. Full variable domain (outside the CDR3, taken from reference TRBV5-1 and TRBJ2-2): KAGVTQTPRYLIKTRGQQVTLSCSPISGHRSVSWYQQTPGQGLQFLFEYFSETQRNKGNFPGRFSGRQFSNSRSEMNVSTLELGDSALYLCASSLYSDPTGELFFGEGSRLTVL.

The V gene is TRBV12-3 or TRBV12-4, the J gene TRBJ2-1; TRBD2 matches 13 bases. This CDR3 comprises 15 residues. Unmatched junction bases numbered 3, after V lost 4 bases and J lost 6 bases. Written as DNA, the CDR3 is TGTGCCAGCAGTTCGGGACTAGCGGGACTCAATGAGCAGTTCTTC. Translating gives CASSSGLAGLNEQFF.

This clonotype occurred many times. The V gene is TRBV20-1, the J gene TRBJ2-3, with TRBD2 as a possible D gene (6 bases). CDR3 length equals 13 residues. V was pared by 4 bases and J by 3 bases, with 11 bases between. The germline V gene encodes CDR1 DFQATT and CDR2 SNEGSKA (reference sequence). CDR3 sequence: CSANSGSTDTQYF. CDR3 DNA sequence: TGCAGTGCTAATAGCGGCTCAACAGATACGCAGTATTTT.

The V call is TRBV3-1, the J call TRBJ1-1; D is ambiguous. Germline CDR1 reads LGHDT; CDR2 reads YNNKEL (reference sequence). The CDR3 runs 14 residues. With 5 bases removed from V and 2 bases from J, the gap between germline ends came to 12 bases. The CDR3 is CASSATGRNTEAFF. The CDR3 DNA is TGTGCCAGCAGCGCAACCGGGAGAAACACTGAAGCTTTCTTT.

This clonotype occurred a few times. This chain links TRBV9 with TRBJ2-1; maybe TRBD2 (5 bases). This CDR3 has 12 residues. Looked up from germline, CDR1 is SGDLS and CDR2 is YYNGEE. Trimming stripped 2 bases from V and 10 bases from J, with 10 bases between. For the CDR3, the DNA is TGTGCCAGCAGCGTCTCCCGCGGGGAGCAGTTCTTC. It specifies CASSVSRGEQFF.

This clonotype was picked up a small number of times. The chain recombines TRBV5-5 with TRBJ2-2; 7 bases map to TRBD2. The V gene's germline CDR1 is SGHKS and CDR2 YYEKEE (reference sequence). V trimming: 4 bases; J trimming: 3 bases; junction bases outside the gene matches: 12. The CDR3 spans 17 residues. Here the CDR3 DNA reads TGTGCCAGCAGCCCAAGGATGGGGGGGGTGGACACCGGGGAGCTGTTTTTT. Its translation: CASSPRMGGVDTGELFF.

The table lists this clonotype with many counts. CDR3 DNA sequence: TGTGCCAGCAGTCCAACACGGGGGCGAAGTGGCTACACCTTC. Its protein product is CASSPTRGRSGYTF. V is TRBV12-3 or TRBV12-4 and J is TRBJ1-2, with a tentative D call TRBD1 (6 bases). V gave up 5 bases and J gave up 7 bases, with 17 bases separating them. This CDR3 spans 14 amino acids.

This clonotype was counted only a few times. The chain recombines TRBV12-3 or TRBV12-4 with TRBJ2-3; D possibly corresponds to TRBD2 (5 bases). The length of the CDR3 is 18 residues. V was cut by 3 bases and J by 4 bases, with 23 bases left in between. CDR3 nucleotides: TGTGCCAGCAGTTTTCGGCTAGCAACAAAGAGAGTTCCAGATACGCAGTATTTT. Translating gives CASSFRLATKRVPDTQYF.

The V call is TRBV7-2, the J call TRBJ1-1; 7 nucleotides line up with TRBD1. Germline V gene data show CDR1 as SGHTA and CDR2 as FQGNSA. Trimming removed 5 bases from V and 6 bases from J; junction bases left unmatched: 9. There are 14 residues in the CDR3. CDR3 region: CASSAATGRAEAFF. CDR3 in DNA: TGTGCCAGCAGCGCCGCGACAGGGAGGGCTGAAGCTTTCTTT.

This clonotype was observed at least ten times. This chain links TRBV3-1 with TRBJ1-2; a weak D match, TRBD1 (6 bases). The CDR3 runs 15 residues. Germline CDR1 LGHDT, CDR2 YNNKEL (reference sequence). The V end lost 1 base, the J end lost 4 bases, and 13 bases lay between the germline ends. CDR3 in DNA: TGTGCCAGCAGCCAAGCCCACAGGGTCGGCTATGGCTACACCTTC. Residues: CASSQAHRVGYGYTF. The full variable domain, completed using reference TRBV3-1 and TRBJ1-2, is DTAVSQTPKYLVTQMGNDKSIKCEQNLGHDTMYWYKQDSKKFLKIMFSYNNKELIINETVPNRFSPKSPDKAHLNLHINSLELGDSAVYFCASSQAHRVGYGYTFGSGTRLTVV.

This chain joins TRBV12-3 or TRBV12-4 and TRBJ1-5, with D unclear. The CDR3 extends over 14 amino acids. V lost 2 bases and J 5 bases, leaving 10 bases between the germline ends. The CDR3 protein is CASSLREDYQPQHF. CDR3 DNA sequence: TGTGCCAGCAGTTTAAGGGAGGATTATCAGCCCCAGCATTTT.

V and J are TRBV5-1 and TRBJ2-2; TRBD1 agrees at 9 bases. The CDR3 is 16 residues long. Trimming cost V 4 bases and J 6 bases; bases outside gene matches: 10. Per the germline V gene, CDR1 is SGHRS and CDR2 is YFSETQ. Written as DNA, the CDR3 is TGCGCCAGCAGCCCTCCGGGACAGGGTTTGGCCGGGGAGCTGTTTTTT. It translates to CASSPPGQGLAGELFF.

This chain connects TRBV6-1 to TRBJ2-7; no clear D. Germline values: CDR1 MNHNS, CDR2 SASEGT. This CDR3 is 15 amino acids long. The germline V and J ends were trimmed by 2 bases and 3 bases, with 14 bases remaining between them. CDR3 sequence (DNA): TGTGCCAGCAGTGAATTTGGATCGGTGGGCTACGAGCAGTACGTC. Translation gives CASSEFGSVGYEQYV.

The rearrangement joins TRBV5-1 to TRBJ2-3; no clear D. V was cut by 1 base and J by 0 bases, with 9 bases left in between. The V gene's germline CDR1 is SGHRS and CDR2 YFSETQ. This CDR3 is 15 amino acids long. The CDR3 loop reads CASSLHGSSTDTQYF. In nucleotides, the CDR3 is TGCGCCAGCAGCTTGCATGGAAGTAGCACAGATACGCAGTATTTT. The variable domain in full, completed from reference TRBV5-1 and TRBJ2-3, reads KAGVTQTPRYLIKTRGQQVTLSCSPISGHRSVSWYQQTPGQGLQFLFEYFSETQRNKGNFPGRFSGRQFSNSRSEMNVSTLELGDSALYLCASSLHGSSTDTQYFGPGTRLTVL.

The chain recombines TRBV27 with TRBJ2-5; D remains ambiguous. V lost 1 base, J lost 4 bases, and 7 bases lay in between. This CDR3 has 13 residues. The germline V gene has CDR1 MNHEY and CDR2 SMNVEV (reference sequence). Written as DNA, the CDR3 is TGTGCCAGCAGTTTATGGGTAGGAGAGACCCAGTACTTC. Residues: CASSLWVGETQYF.